The present T cell receptor beta chain was sequenced within a study of shared clonotypes between healthy human individuals. Study findings and constraints: Since donors were few, the genetic and exposure-history diversity represented was limited. Read depth was anticipated to influence clonotype sharing among donors.

The method was immunoSEQ multiplex PCR; TCRdb's version includes in-frame clones alone and lacks a portion of them. This sample has hundreds of thousands of clones, with around 67% found just once. Germline V CDR1 and CDR2: SGHTA, FQGTGA. This CDR3 contains 16 residues. The ends lost 4 bases at V and 5 bases at J; junction bases unmatched: 11. With regard to this clone: No antigen is known for it.

The healthy adult donors were HIV-negative and reported no recent acute infections or vaccinations. The source is a man in his thirties or forties in good health. The chain joins TRBV7-3 to TRBJ2-7, with 10 bases fitting TRBD1. The sample consisted of memory CD4+ T cells sorted from blood. The subset is: CD45RA-negative fraction. CDR3 sequence: CASSSLPGQGFHEQYF. CDR3 sequence (DNA): TGTGCCAGCAGCTCCTTACCGGGACAGGGGTTCCACGAGCAGTACTTC.